Shown below are 18 T cell receptor beta chains from a single sample sequenced in a study of sequential checkpoint blockade in melanoma. Noted treatment: randomized to nivolumab then ipilimumab (arm A) or the reverse (arm B). Profiled with immunoSEQ multiplex PCR; TCRdb holds only in-frame clones, not every one. The table shows some 6,600 clones, with over 25% occurring only once. This specimen was tumor tissue (inferred from file names), taken from a patient given nivolumab and ipilimumab in sequence. The receptors were gathered from a human donor with melanoma.

This clone was picked up a small number of times. The genes are TRBV6-8 and TRBJ2-1, with 7 bases aligning to TRBD1. V lost 5 bases to trimming and J lost 5 bases; unmatched junction nucleotides: 9. Germline CDR1 MNHGY, CDR2 SAAAGT. The CDR3 is 15 residues long. In DNA form, the CDR3 reads TGTGCCAGCAGTATGACAGGGCAGTTGGACAATGAGCAGTTCTTC. Protein sequence: CASSMTGQLDNEQFF.

The V gene is TRBV11-3, the J gene TRBJ2-3; D is uncertain. Germline-derived CDR1 and CDR2 are SGHNT and YENEEA. The germline V and J ends were trimmed by 6 bases and 6 bases, with 19 bases remaining between them. The CDR3 sequence is 15 residues long. The CDR3 coding sequence is TGTGCCAGCAGTTCAAGAGCCCCCTCCCCGGATACGCAGTATTTT. It translates to CASSSRAPSPDTQYF.

This clone has more than one count but fewer than ten. The chain is built from TRBV14 and TRBJ2-3; a possible D gene is TRBD2 (6 bases). Looked up from germline, CDR1 is SGHDN and CDR2 is FVKESK. Trimming took off 1 base at V and 2 bases at J, with 13 bases between the two ends. The CDR3 sequence is 16 residues long. The chain's CDR3 is CASSQVPGLITDTQYF. The CDR3 nucleotides read TGTGCCAGCAGCCAAGTTCCGGGACTTATCACAGATACGCAGTATTTT.

The chain has TRBV30 and TRBJ1-2; D remains unclear. The V and J ends lost 2 bases and 8 bases respectively, with 12 bases between them. CDR1 is GTSNPN, CDR2 SVGIG, per germline (reference sequence). The length of the CDR3 is 12 residues. CDR3 sequence (DNA): TGTGCCTGGAGTCCCGACGGGTACGGCTACACCTTC. It yields the protein CAWSPDGYGYTF. The variable domain in full, completed from reference TRBV30 and TRBJ1-2, reads SQTIHQWPATLVQPVGSPLSLECTVEGTSNPNLYWYRQAAGRGLQLLFYSVGIGQISSEVPQNLSASRPQDRQFILSSKKLLLSDSGFYLCAWSPDGYGYTFGSGTRLTVV.

Here the CDR3 reads CASSLAREKETQYF. CDR3 in DNA: TGCGCCAGCAGCTTGGCCAGGGAAAAAGAGACCCAGTACTTC. The V gene is TRBV5-1, the J gene TRBJ2-5; D possibly corresponds to TRBD1 (5 bases). Per germline, CDR1 SGHRS and CDR2 YFSETQ. Trimming took off 0 bases at V and 3 bases at J, with 9 bases between the two ends. The CDR3 has 14 residues.

There are a few counts of this clone. This chain uses TRBV11-3 with TRBJ2-7, with D possibly being TRBD2 (6 bases). Trimming cost V 3 bases and J 7 bases, with 16 bases left between them. In germline, CDR1 is SGHNT, CDR2 YENEEA. The CDR3 spans 14 residues. CDR3 sequence reads: CASSFEGGLSEQYF. The CDR3 nucleotides are TGTGCCAGCAGCTTTGAGGGAGGCCTATCAGAGCAGTACTTC.

This clone was detected only a few times. The chain links TRBV6-8 to TRBJ2-1; no clear D. The CDR3 is 14 residues long. CDR1 MNHGY and CDR2 SAAAGT come from the germline V gene. The V and J ends lost 1 base and 0 bases respectively, with 4 bases between them. The CDR3 region has the DNA TGTGCCAGCAGTTACTACAACTCCTACAATGAGCAGTTCTTC. Translation gives CASSYYNSYNEQFF.

V and J are TRBV18 and TRBJ2-1, with 14 bases identical to TRBD2. Looked up from germline, CDR1 is KGHSH and CDR2 is LQKENI. The CDR3 covers 16 residues. V lost 8 bases and J lost 10; bases outside the gene matches: 13. The DNA for the CDR3 is TGTGCCAGCCGACGGACTAGCGGGAGGCTAGAAGAAGAGCAGTTCTTC. This encodes CASRRTSGRLEEEQFF.

This clone appeared a few times. The rearrangement joins TRBV15 to TRBJ2-7; 9 bases fit TRBD2. The CDR3 sequence is 15 residues long. V was pared by 2 bases and J by 4 bases, with 6 bases of the junction left unmatched. Germline values: CDR1 LNHNV, CDR2 YYDKDF (reference sequence). Written as DNA, the CDR3 is TGTGCCACCAGCAGACCTAGCGGGGCCGGGTACGAGCAGTACTTC. Its translation is CATSRPSGAGYEQYF.

This clone is classed as medium-sized. The chain uses TRBV30 and TRBJ1-3; the D is unclear. The CDR3 has 14 residues. V shed 1 base and J shed 0 bases, with 7 bases lying between them. CDR1 is GTSNPN, CDR2 SVGIG, per germline (reference sequence). For the CDR3, the DNA is TGTGCCTGGAGTGAAGGGTTCTCTGGAAACACCATATATTTT. This encodes CAWSEGFSGNTIYF.

By sample share, this clone is medium-sized. V is TRBV6-8 and J is TRBJ2-3; 12 bases are shared with TRBD2. The CDR3 sequence is 16 residues long. Germline CDR1 MNHGY, CDR2 SAAAGT. The V segment lost 4 bases and the J segment 6 bases; nucleotides outside the gene matches: 8. As DNA, the CDR3 is TGTGCCAGCAGTTCATGGACTAGCGGGGTGTTGGATACGCAGTATTTT. It encodes CASSSWTSGVLDTQYF.

The rearrangement joins TRBV10-2 to TRBJ2-3; tentative D call: TRBD2 (5 bases). Germline V lookup: CDR1 WSHSY, CDR2 SAAADI. CDR3 length: 14 amino acids. Between the trimmed V and J ends, which lost 4 bases and 5 bases, there was a span of 13 bases. DNA for the CDR3: TGCGCCAGCAGTGTCGTGACTATTAGAGATACGCAGTATTTT. Translation: CASSVVTIRDTQYF.

This chain's CDR3 is CASSMGGTRNTGELFF. CDR3 bases: TGTGCCAGTAGTATGGGAGGGACAAGGAACACCGGGGAGCTGTTTTTT. J is TRBJ2-2 and V is TRBV19, with D possibly matching TRBD2 (7 bases). Germline assignment: CDR1 LNHDA and CDR2 SQIVND (reference sequence). Deletions cut 3 bases from V and 1 base from J, with 12 bases between. The length of the CDR3 is 16 residues. Full variable domain (missing parts from reference TRBV19 and TRBJ2-2): DGGITQSPKYLFRKEGQNVTLSCEQNLNHDAMYWYRQDPGQGLRLIYYSQIVNDFQKGDIAEGYSVSREKKESFPLTVTSAQKNPTAFYLCASSMGGTRNTGELFFGEGSRLTVL.

This chain links TRBV6-8 with TRBJ2-5; 8 bases line up with TRBD2. CDR1 is MNHGY and CDR2 is SAAAGT in the germline V gene. This CDR3 is 14 amino acids long. J lost 6 bases, V lost 6 bases, and 9 bases had no gene match. CDR3 loop: CASRNLGTSKTQYF. The CDR3 bases are TGTGCCAGCAGAAATCTTGGGACTAGTAAGACCCAGTACTTC.

V usage is TRBV29-1 and J usage is TRBJ1-2, with D perhaps matching TRBD1 (6 bases). The ends were cut back, 7 bases at V and 1 base at J, with 13 bases in the middle. The CDR3 loop spans 13 amino acids. Germline V lookup: CDR1 SQVTM, CDR2 ANQGSEA. CDR3 sequence: CSALQGNNYGYTF. As DNA, the CDR3 is TGCAGCGCTCTCCAGGGGAATAACTATGGCTACACCTTC.

This chain joins TRBV12-5 and TRBJ2-1; 8 bases align to TRBD2. The germline V gene encodes CDR1 LGHNT and CDR2 FRNRAP. The CDR3 extends over 15 amino acids. CDR3 DNA sequence: TGTGCCAGCACGTACGTGGCGGGAGGACTAAGTGAGCAGTTCTTC. Translating gives CASTYVAGGLSEQFF.

The chain carries TRBV11-3 and TRBJ2-5; the D gene could be TRBD1 or TRBD2 (6 bases each). Trimming took off 5 bases at V and 3 bases at J, with 19 bases between the two ends. The CDR3 length is 16 residues. Germline V gene data show CDR1 as SGHNT and CDR2 as YENEEA. The CDR3: CASSPGQRALKETQYF. As DNA, the CDR3 is TGTGCCAGCAGCCCAGGACAGCGGGCTCTTAAAGAGACCCAGTACTTC.

The chain links TRBV11-3 to TRBJ1-2; D is undetermined. Trimming removed 0 bases at V and 6 bases at J, with 11 bases between. Germline V gene lookup returns CDR1 SGHNT and CDR2 YENEEA. This CDR3 has 14 amino acids. CDR3: CASSLEVTPHGYTF. Here the CDR3 DNA reads TGTGCCAGCAGCTTAGAGGTGACCCCGCATGGCTACACCTTC.